These 7 T cell receptor beta chains came from one sample sequenced in a study of naive and memory T cell subsets. The library had UMIs added by 3' ligation of an oligonucleotide to TCR cDNA. Amplification of ligated cDNA took four PCR rounds with SP2 and nested alpha and beta constant primers. Each CDR3 protein is one row after TCRdb ran MiXCR on the 5' RACE reads. In the table there are 45,000 to 55,000 distinct CDR3 sequences, about 4.4% of which are singletons. Receptors were obtained from a female donor in good health.

This clonotype occurred many times. V usage is TRBV6-1 and J usage is TRBJ2-1; D gene uncertain. From germline, CDR1 is MNHNS and CDR2 SASEGT. The germline V and J ends were trimmed by 4 bases and 9 bases, with 13 bases remaining between them. The CDR3 spans 13 residues. CDR3 region: CASSGGSRSEQFF. CDR3 sequence (DNA): TGTGCCAGCAGTGGAGGTAGTCGGAGTGAGCAGTTCTTC.

This clonotype has at least ten counts. The CDR3 DNA is TGTGCCAGCAGGACCGGGACTACCTACGAGCAGTACTTC. Its protein is CASRTGTTYEQYF. V gene TRBV28 combines with J gene TRBJ2-7; 7 bases map to TRBD2. Germline lookup yields CDR1 MDHEN and CDR2 SYDVKM. V was pared by 6 bases and J by 2 bases, with 4 bases of the junction left unmatched. This CDR3 region has 13 residues.

V and J are TRBV5-5 and TRBJ2-5; D is unclear. The V and J ends lost 1 base and 5 bases respectively, with 12 bases between them. Germline assignment: CDR1 SGHKS and CDR2 YYEKEE (reference sequence). The CDR3 is 14 residues long. CDR3 loop: CASSLSIAQETQYF. In DNA, the CDR3 is TGTGCCAGCAGCTTGTCGATAGCCCAGGAGACCCAGTACTTC.

In DNA form, the CDR3 reads TGCGCCAGCAGCTTGGCCTCCATCGGACAGGGCTACGAGCAGTACTTC. This sequence encodes CASSLASIGQGYEQYF. The chain joins TRBV5-1 to TRBJ2-7, with 8 bases matching TRBD1. Germline CDR1 and CDR2: SGHRS and YFSETQ. Trimming took 0 bases from V and 3 from J; bases not matched to a gene: 8. The CDR3 extends over 16 amino acids.

This clonotype was observed many times. The chain recombines TRBV6-4 with TRBJ2-1; 7 positions agree with TRBD1. This CDR3 contains 14 residues. Germline values: CDR1 MRHNA, CDR2 SNTAGT. Losses at the gene ends were 5 bases for V and 0 bases for J; bases not matched to a gene: 1. CDR3 sequence (DNA): TGTGCCAGCAGTCGGGACAGCTCCTACAATGAGCAGTTCTTC. Protein: CASSRDSSYNEQFF.

This clonotype was detected ten times or more. The gene calls are TRBV20-1 and TRBJ2-3; 10 bases are shared with TRBD2. Germline V gene lookup returns CDR1 DFQATT and CDR2 SNEGSKA (reference sequence). Trimming cost V 7 bases and J 3 bases; bases outside gene matches: 7. The CDR3 length is 14 residues. The CDR3 DNA follows: TGCAGTGTACCTAGCGGGAGTGGTACAGATACGCAGTATTTT. Translating it yields CSVPSGSGTDTQYF.

The gene calls are TRBV4-2 and TRBJ2-7; weak D call: TRBD2 (6 bases). V was cut by 0 bases and J by 2 bases, with 14 bases left in between. The CDR3 sequence is 16 residues long. Germline V lookup: CDR1 LGHNA, CDR2 YNFKEQ. The CDR3 sequence: CASSQEGLNPTYEQYF. CDR3 coding DNA: TGTGCCAGCAGCCAAGAGGGACTCAACCCCACCTACGAGCAGTACTTC.